The 25 T cell receptor beta chains below all came from one sample that was sequenced in a study of CD8 T cells in ankylosing spondylitis. In TCRdb, the 5' RACE reads were re-called with MiXCR into one record per CDR3 protein. The profile covers more than 95,000 distinct CDR3 sequences, with over 6.5% appearing a single time and around a tenth taken by the ten largest. Input material: blood, either unsorted or a sorted T cell fraction (not recorded which). All receptors derive from a male donor with ankylosing spondylitis or in good health (not recorded which).

This clonotype was seen ten or more times. This chain joins TRBV11-2 and TRBJ2-1, with a tentative D call TRBD2 (6 bases). Germline V gene lookup returns CDR1 SGHAT and CDR2 FQNNGV. Deletions cut 4 bases from V and 8 bases from J, with 9 bases between. CDR3 size: 12 residues. CDR3 nucleotide sequence: TGTGCCAGCAGCTGGGGGGTCGATGAGCAGTTCTTC. Its protein is CASSWGVDEQFF.

The J gene is TRBJ1-2, the V gene TRBV5-5; TRBD1 aligns across 10 bases. Trimming removed 0 bases from V and 6 bases from J; junction bases left unmatched: 2. This CDR3 is built from 14 residues. In germline, CDR1 is SGHKS, CDR2 YYEKEE (reference sequence). The CDR3 DNA reads as TGTGCCAGCAGCTTGGCGGGACAGGGGAATGGCTACACCTTC. Translated: CASSLAGQGNGYTF. The variable domain in full, completed from reference TRBV5-5 and TRBJ1-2, reads DAGVTQSPTHLIKTRGQQVTLRCSPISGHKSVSWYQQVLGQGPQFIFQYYEKEERGRGNFPDRFSARQFPNYSSELNVNALLLGDSALYLCASSLAGQGNGYTFGSGTRLTVV.

There are many counts of this clonotype. The chain couples TRBV20-1 to TRBJ2-7, with 16 positions matching TRBD2. J gave up 3 bases and V 5 bases, and 7 bases lay outside the gene matches. The CDR3 sequence is 16 residues long. The germline gives CDR1 DFQATT, CDR2 SNEGSKA (reference sequence). This CDR3 reads CSAGGLAGGPLYEQYF. Written as DNA, the CDR3 is TGCAGTGCTGGGGGACTAGCGGGGGGGCCCCTCTACGAGCAGTACTTC.

This clonotype was seen at least ten times. This chain joins TRBV20-1 and TRBJ2-3; 8 nucleotides line up with TRBD2. CDR3 size: 18 residues. Trimming at V came to 4 bases and at J to 0 bases, leaving 15 bases not matched to a gene. The germline V gene has CDR1 DFQATT and CDR2 SNEGSKA (reference sequence). DNA for the CDR3: TGCAGTGCTATCATCTCGGGGGGGCCTGGCTCTAGCACAGATACGCAGTATTTT. Amino acids: CSAIISGGPGSSTDTQYF.

This clonotype was recorded a few times. The rearrangement uses TRBV10-3 and TRBJ1-3, with 7 positions matching TRBD1. Trimming at V came to 8 bases and at J to 3 bases, leaving 10 bases not matched to a gene. The length of the CDR3 is 15 residues. Germline V gene data show CDR1 as ENHRY and CDR2 as SYGVKD. The CDR3 is CAIRDSWTGGNTIYF. The CDR3 DNA reads as TGTGCCATCCGGGATTCCTGGACAGGTGGAAACACCATATATTTT.

This clonotype was observed many times. V and J are TRBV10-2 and TRBJ1-3, with D possibly TRBD1 on 5 matching bases. The V gene lost 7 bases and the J gene lost 2 bases, with 12 bases spanning the gap. Germline V gives CDR1 WSHSY, CDR2 SAAADI. CDR3 length equals 14 residues. The CDR3 coding sequence is TGCGCCAGCAAGACTGGGGGAGCTGGAAACACCATATATTTT. Translated: CASKTGGAGNTIYF.

This clonotype has at least ten counts. The chain couples TRBV29-1 to TRBJ2-7; tentatively, D is TRBD1 (6 bases). The V gene's germline CDR1 is SQVTM and CDR2 ANQGSEA. V shed 5 bases and J shed 3 bases, with 11 bases lying between them. The CDR3 extends over 12 amino acids. The CDR3 protein is CSVIEGDYEQYF. CDR3 nucleotides: TGCAGCGTTATAGAGGGGGACTACGAGCAGTACTTC.

V and J are TRBV30 and TRBJ2-7; D remains ambiguous. V gave up 8 bases and J gave up 2 bases, with 13 bases separating them. CDR3 length equals 12 residues. Germline V gene lookup returns CDR1 GTSNPN and CDR2 SVGIG (reference sequence). This CDR3 is CALGRGAYEQYF. CDR3 DNA: TGTGCCCTTGGGCGCGGCGCCTACGAGCAGTACTTC.

This clonotype was seen many times. At one end, the junction sequence differs from germline, possibly due to a read error. The genes are TRBV20-1 and TRBJ2-7, with D perhaps being TRBD1 or TRBD2 (5 bases each). The CDR3 is made up of 14 amino acids. Germline V gene lookup returns CDR1 DFQATT and CDR2 SNEGSKA (reference sequence). CDR3: CSAREGRKNYEQYF. In DNA form, the CDR3 reads TGCAGTGCTCGAGAGGGACGGAAAAACTACGAGCAGTACTTC.

This clonotype has a count of ten or more. The chain joins TRBV7-9 to TRBJ2-7; TRBD1 matches at 9 bases. This CDR3 has 13 amino acids. J gave up 4 bases and V 5 bases, and 3 bases lay outside the gene matches. Germline V gene sequence: CDR1 SEHNR, CDR2 FQNEAQ (reference sequence). CDR3 in amino acids: CASSRDREYEQYF. CDR3 bases: TGTGCCAGCAGCCGGGACAGGGAATACGAGCAGTACTTC.

The sample holds many counts of this clonotype. At one end, the junction sequence differs from germline, possibly due to a read error. The chain recombines TRBV5-5 with TRBJ2-7; unclear D gene. The CDR3 covers 11 residues. Germline values: CDR1 SGHKS, CDR2 YYEKEE (reference sequence). DNA for the CDR3: TGTGCCAGCAGGTTGGGTTCCGAGCAGTACTTC. Its translation: CASRLGSEQYF. Together with reference TRBV5-5 and TRBJ2-7, the CDR3 gives the full variable domain: DAGVTQSPTHLIKTRGQQVTLRCSPISGHKSVSWYQQVLGQGPQFIFQYYEKEERGRGNFPDRFSARQFPNYSSELNVNALLLGDSALYLCASRLGSEQYFGPGTRLTVT.

This clonotype has ten or more counts. This chain links TRBV12-3 or TRBV12-4 with TRBJ2-3; the match to TRBD2 covers 8 bases. V shed 9 bases, J shed 2 bases, and the junction held 4 bases outside the gene matches. The CDR3 consists of 13 residues. In DNA form, the CDR3 reads TGTGCCAGTGATAGCGGGACCACAGATACGCAGTATTTT. Its protein product is CASDSGTTDTQYF.

This clonotype showed up many times. This chain uses TRBV4-3 with TRBJ2-1; 10 bases map to TRBD2. The ends lost 1 base at V and 15 bases at J; junction bases unmatched: 15. The CDR3 consists of 16 residues. Per germline, CDR1 LGHNA and CDR2 YSLEER. This chain's CDR3 is CASSQVPTSGAERRFF. The CDR3 coding sequence is TGCGCCAGCAGCCAAGTCCCCACTAGCGGGGCCGAAAGGCGGTTCTTC.

This clonotype was detected a few times. The chain employs TRBV7-9 and TRBJ1-3; D possibly corresponds to TRBD1 (6 bases). Looked up from germline, CDR1 is SEHNR and CDR2 is FQNEAQ (reference sequence). CDR3 length equals 16 residues. The ends were cut back, 5 bases at V and 6 bases at J, with 20 bases in the middle. Here the CDR3 DNA reads TGTGCCAGCAGCAAAGGCCCGTCGGGGGCTGAAAACACCATATATTTT. It translates to CASSKGPSGAENTIYF.

This clonotype was detected many times. The gene calls are TRBV7-9 and TRBJ1-4, with TRBD1 matching 7 bases. The V and J ends lost 5 bases and 4 bases, in that order; junction bases with no gene match: 7. The CDR3 runs to 15 residues. Germline V CDR1 and CDR2: SEHNR, FQNEAQ (reference sequence). The chain's CDR3 is CASSPPRQGNEKLFF. The CDR3 DNA reads as TGTGCCAGCAGCCCGCCAAGACAGGGTAATGAAAAACTGTTTTTT. Looking up the rest from reference TRBV7-9 and TRBJ1-4 gives the full variable domain: DTGVSQNPRHKITKRGQNVTFRCDPISEHNRLYWYRQTLGQGPEFLTYFQNEAQLEKSRLLSDRFSAERPKGSFSTLEIQRTEQGDSAMYLCASSPPRQGNEKLFFGSGTQLSVL.

DNA of the CDR3: TGTGCCAGCAGCGTCCCAACTTGGCGGGGAAATGAGCAGTTCTTC. This translates into CASSVPTWRGNEQFF. V usage is TRBV5-4 and J usage is TRBJ2-1; weak D call: TRBD2 (6 bases). The CDR3 is 15 residues long. Trimming left V 4 bases short and J 7 bases short, with 18 bases between. Germline-derived CDR1 and CDR2 are SGHNT and YYREEE (reference sequence).

There are many counts of this clonotype. CDR3 in DNA: TGCAGCGGACGAAGGGGCGGAAACACCGGGGAGCTGTTTTTT. Its translation: CSGRRGGNTGELFF. This chain links TRBV29-1 with TRBJ2-2; TRBD1 might be the D (5 bases). The CDR3 has 14 residues. Germline V gene sequence: CDR1 SQVTM, CDR2 ANQGSEA. With 7 bases removed from V and 2 bases from J, the gap between germline ends came to 14 bases.

This clonotype was detected ten times or more. The gene calls are TRBV11-2 and TRBJ1-1; a weak D match, TRBD1 (5 bases). Germline V gene sequence: CDR1 SGHAT, CDR2 FQNNGV. The CDR3 has 14 amino acids. The V gene lost 7 bases and the J gene lost 5 bases, with 17 bases spanning the gap. The CDR3 here is CASTKPGGRTEAFF. The DNA of the CDR3 is TGTGCCAGCACCAAGCCGGGGGGAAGGACTGAAGCTTTCTTT. The full variable domain, rest sourced from reference TRBV11-2 and TRBJ1-1, is EAGVAQSPRYKIIEKRQSVAFWCNPISGHATLYWYQQILGQGPKLLIQFQNNGVVDDSQLPKDRFSAERLKGVDSTLKIQPAKLEDSAVYLCASTKPGGRTEAFFGQGTRLTVV.

The chain carries TRBV11-2 and TRBJ2-2; weak D call: TRBD2 (7 bases). The CDR3 runs to 16 residues. V was pared by 2 bases and J by 3 bases, with 13 bases between. Germline-derived CDR1 and CDR2 are SGHAT and FQNNGV. The CDR3, as DNA: TGTGCCAGCAGCTTACGGGGGGCGGCTGACACCGGGGAGCTGTTTTTT. This encodes CASSLRGAADTGELFF. Together with reference TRBV11-2 and TRBJ2-2, the CDR3 gives the full variable domain: EAGVAQSPRYKIIEKRQSVAFWCNPISGHATLYWYQQILGQGPKLLIQFQNNGVVDDSQLPKDRFSAERLKGVDSTLKIQPAKLEDSAVYLCASSLRGAADTGELFFGEGSRLTVL.

This clonotype was counted at least ten times. The chain links TRBV7-2 to TRBJ1-1; the D is unclear. CDR3 length equals 14 residues. Germline loops: CDR1 SGHTA, CDR2 FQGNSA. V was trimmed by 1 base and J by 12 bases, leaving 18 bases between them. The CDR3 region has the DNA TGTGCCAGCAGCTTAGACGAAGGGAGGATTGGTACTTTCTTT. Amino acid sequence: CASSLDEGRIGTFF.

This clonotype was seen many times. The chain links TRBV4-2 to TRBJ2-2; TRBD2 matches at 15 bases. V trimming: 6 bases; J trimming: 1 base; junction bases outside the gene matches: 3. Germline V gene sequence: CDR1 LGHNA, CDR2 YNFKEQ. This CDR3 spans 17 amino acids. The CDR3 region has the DNA TGTGCCAGCAGACGGACTAGCGGGGGGGAGAACACCGGGGAGCTGTTTTTT. This gives the protein CASRRTSGGENTGELFF.

This clonotype was seen at least ten times. V gene TRBV6-2 or TRBV6-3 combines with J gene TRBJ1-2; possibly TRBD1 for D (5 bases). This CDR3 has 14 residues. The ends were cut back, 5 bases at V and 0 bases at J, with 10 bases in the middle. Germline V lookup: CDR1 MNHEY, CDR2 SVGEGT. CDR3 sequence: CASSRDGTNYGYTF. DNA of the CDR3: TGTGCCAGCAGTCGGGACGGAACTAACTATGGCTACACCTTC.

Only a few counts were recorded for this clonotype. The chain links TRBV11-1 to TRBJ2-6, with 8 positions matching TRBD1. The V and J ends lost 0 bases and 0 bases, in that order; junction bases with no gene match: 4. The germline V gene encodes CDR1 SGHAT and CDR2 FQDESV (reference sequence). This CDR3 contains 18 residues. The CDR3 here is CASSLAWTGPSGANVLTF. CDR3 DNA: TGTGCCAGCAGCTTAGCCTGGACAGGGCCCTCTGGGGCCAACGTCCTGACTTTC.

This clonotype was seen ten or more times. The V gene is TRBV25-1, the J gene TRBJ2-1; no reliable D call. CDR1 and CDR2 (germline): MGHDK, SYGVNS. Deletions cut 4 bases from V and 5 bases from J, with 6 bases between. The CDR3 contains 12 residues. CDR3: CASSADHNEQFF. The CDR3 bases are TGTGCCAGCAGTGCTGACCACAATGAGCAGTTCTTC.

In its sample, this clonotype was seen a few times. The chain couples TRBV7-9 to TRBJ1-4; perhaps TRBD1 as D (6 bases). V shed 3 bases and J shed 4 bases, with 12 bases lying between them. This CDR3 is built from 15 residues. The germline V gene encodes CDR1 SEHNR and CDR2 FQNEAQ (reference sequence). CDR3 sequence reads: CASSLGAGFNEKLFF. In DNA, the CDR3 is TGTGCCAGCAGCTTGGGGGCCGGATTTAATGAAAAACTGTTTTTT.